What follows are 5 T cell receptor beta chains derived from one specimen sequenced in a study of T-cell memory formation after mild COVID-19. TCRdb re-derived calls from the 5' RACE reads in MiXCR, one entry per CDR3 protein. The table lists around 200,000 distinct CDR3 sequences, about a fifth of them singletons. Material for sequencing was PBMCs or a T cell subset sorted from them (not recorded which). The receptors come from an adult woman who had mild COVID-19 (a few samples of this study predate the infection). Cell type and time point are not known.

This clonotype turned up a few times. The chain employs TRBV3-1 and TRBJ2-7; the match to TRBD2 covers 10 bases. The ends lost 1 base at V and 2 bases at J; junction bases unmatched: 2. The germline CDR1 and CDR2 sequences are LGHDT and YNNKEL (reference sequence). The CDR3 is 15 residues long. In nucleotides, the CDR3 is TGTGCCAGCAGCCAAGCACTAGCGGGAACCTACGAGCAGTACTTC. Translating it yields CASSQALAGTYEQYF.

The V call is TRBV24-1, the J call TRBJ1-2; 9 bases are a match to TRBD1. The CDR3 runs 15 residues. Germline lookup yields CDR1 KGHDR and CDR2 SFDVKD. V was clipped by 4 bases and J by 4 bases; unmatched bases: 6. The CDR3 sequence is CATSDGTGPLYGYTF. In DNA form, the CDR3 reads TGTGCCACCAGTGACGGGACAGGGCCCCTCTATGGCTACACCTTC.

In this sample, this clonotype turned up many times. This chain links TRBV20-1 with TRBJ2-7, with TRBD2 matching 8 bases. V lost 3 bases and J lost 3; bases outside the gene matches: 4. The length of the CDR3 is 13 residues. The germline V gene encodes CDR1 DFQATT and CDR2 SNEGSKA (reference sequence). The CDR3 DNA follows: TGCAGTGCTAGGGAGACTAGCGACTACGAGCAGTACTTC. Translating gives CSARETSDYEQYF.

The chain uses TRBV11-2 and TRBJ2-3; TRBD2 is a possible D gene (7 bases). Germline V gene sequence: CDR1 SGHAT, CDR2 FQNNGV. This CDR3 has 15 amino acids. V lost 1 base to trimming and J lost 5 bases, with 13 bases between them. The CDR3 loop is CASSLGGGARDTQYF. The CDR3 DNA reads TGTGCCAGCAGCTTAGGAGGGGGGGCGAGAGATACGCAGTATTTT.

This clonotype turned up a few times. The chain is built from TRBV12-3 or TRBV12-4 and TRBJ2-1; D might be TRBD2 (7 bases). The CDR3 consists of 15 residues. Trimming removed 10 bases from V and 6 bases from J, with 22 bases in between. As DNA, the CDR3 is TGTGCCACCCGCGGGGGCAGGGGATTAGGCAATGAGCAGTTCTTC. Protein sequence: CATRGGRGLGNEQFF.